Listed here are 3 T cell receptor beta chains from one sample, sequenced in a study of T-cell reconstitution after alpha-beta-depleted transplantation in children. Unique molecular identifiers were built into the TCRbeta library. TCRdb used MiXCR to reprocess the PCR reads, holding one entry per CDR3 protein. The sample lists 250,000 to 350,000 distinct CDR3 sequences; nearly 10% were seen once. The sequencing here drew on PBMCs from the stem cell graft donor, taken from the stem cell graft. The origin of the receptors is a human donor who donated a stem cell graft to a child with SCID.

This clonotype counts as medium-sized. The chain has TRBV9 and TRBJ2-2; 12 nucleotides match TRBD2. Per the germline V gene, CDR1 is SGDLS and CDR2 is YYNGEE. V trimming: 0 bases; J trimming: 0 bases; junction bases outside the gene matches: 9. CDR3 length: 20 residues. CDR3 bases: TGTGCCAGCAGCGTAGCTACGTGGACTAGCGGGGACTCGAACACCGGGGAGCTGTTTTTT. Amino acid sequence: CASSVATWTSGDSNTGELFF.

In its sample, this clonotype was seen a few times. The genes are TRBV15 and TRBJ1-1, with TRBD1 identical over 10 bases. After removal of 2 bases from V and 7 bases from J, the junction contained 10 bases not matched to a gene. The CDR3 length is 16 residues. CDR1 and CDR2 from the germline V gene are LNHNV and YYDKDF (reference sequence). Written as DNA, the CDR3 is TGTGCCACCAGCAGAATAACCGGGACAGGGGTTTTTGAAGCTTTCTTT. As protein: CATSRITGTGVFEAFF.

This clonotype was found a few times. The rearrangement uses TRBV5-6 and TRBJ2-3; 11 positions match TRBD1. CDR3 length equals 18 residues. The V and J ends lost 1 base and 5 bases, in that order; junction bases with no gene match: 12. In germline, CDR1 is SGHDT, CDR2 YYEEEE. The CDR3 nucleotides are TGTGCCAGCAGCTTGAGGGGACAGGGGGTTTCAGTAATAGATACGCAGTATTTT. Protein: CASSLRGQGVSVIDTQYF.